This T cell receptor beta chain came from a study of blood T cell repertoires in COVID-19. Study overall: The analysed material was cDNA or gDNA that came from T cells, B-cell-depleted T cells, or PBMCs.

Repertoires were generated with immunoSEQ multiplex PCR, while TCRdb's copy carries only in-frame clones and drops some. The top ten clones hold about a tenth of a sample with around 310,000 clones, roughly nine tenths of them seen once. The germline CDR1 and CDR2 sequences are KGHSH and LQKENI. V lost 1 base and J lost 2, with 10 bases in between. This CDR3 is 15 amino acids long. Donors of Cohort 3 who recovered were those that had two negative PCRs, clearance, or symptom resolution. The chain employs TRBV18 and TRBJ2-3, with D possibly being TRBD1 (5 bases). This TCR came from a woman aged 25-40 years who had recovered from COVID-19. Sequenced material: PBMCs or T cells enriched from blood (not recorded which). DNA of the CDR3: TGTGCCAGCTCACCACAGGAAGGGGCCACAGATACGCAGTATTTT. Translating gives CASSPQEGATDTQYF.